One T cell receptor (beta chain) is described in this entry. The data stem from a study of control samples from healthy donors and cancer patients. CDR3 length: 15 residues. With 4 bases removed from V and 0 bases from J, the gap between germline ends came to 12 bases. In germline, CDR1 is LGHNA, CDR2 YSLEER. TCRdb keeps only in-frame clones here, not all; method: immunoSEQ multiplex PCR. The sample holds around 150,000 clones, around nine tenths seen once. This sequence originates from a young man in good health. V and J are TRBV4-3 and TRBJ1-1; D remains ambiguous. Sequencing input: blood. This chain's CDR3 is CASSPRPLMNTEAFF. The CDR3 coding sequence is TGCGCCAGCAGCCCCAGGCCGCTCATGAACACTGAAGCTTTCTTT.